These 22 T cell receptor beta chains came from one sample sequenced in a study of T cell clones after liver transplantation. Using immunoSEQ multiplex PCR, the repertoire was profiled, and TCRdb retains in-frame clones only, with some absent. The table lists fewer than 80,000 clones, less than 90% of them singletons. The material was CD4+ T cells from blood, obtained around 48 months after liver transplant. The receptors derive from a human patient who received a liver transplant. Some T cells may trace back to the graft donor.

V usage is TRBV7-8 and J usage is TRBJ2-5; possible D gene TRBD2, 7 bases. This CDR3 comprises 13 residues. Trimming shortened V by 8 bases and J by 5 bases, and 15 bases separated the two germline ends. Germline V CDR1 and CDR2: SGHVS, FQNEAQ. The CDR3 bases are TGTGCCAGCTCAGTCGGGGGGCTTGAGACCCAGTACTTC. Its protein is CASSVGGLETQYF.

This clone was detected once. The chain uses TRBV14 and TRBJ2-6; D unresolved. Trimming took 4 bases from V and 0 from J, leaving 13 bases between them. Per the germline V gene, CDR1 is SGHDN and CDR2 is FVKESK. The CDR3 is 17 amino acids. CDR3 coding DNA: TGTGCCAGCAGCCCCTCGTCGAGAGCCTCTGGGGCCAACGTCCTGACTTTC. This encodes CASSPSSRASGANVLTF.

The V gene is TRBV10-3, the J gene TRBJ2-3; no firm D call. The CDR3 extends over 13 amino acids. Deletions cut 10 bases from V and 2 bases from J, with 13 bases between. The germline V gene encodes CDR1 ENHRY and CDR2 SYGVKD. The CDR3 DNA sequence: TGTGCCAACTCCCAAGCAGCCACAGATACGCAGTATTTT. Its protein product is CANSQAATDTQYF.

This chain uses TRBV11-3 with TRBJ2-2; perhaps TRBD1 as D (6 bases). The CDR3 has 16 amino acids. CDR1 SGHNT and CDR2 YENEEA come from the germline V gene. V lost 5 bases and J 3 bases, leaving 16 bases between the germline ends. CDR3: CASSQAGGMDTGELFF. The DNA for the CDR3 is TGTGCCAGCAGCCAGGCTGGGGGCATGGACACCGGGGAGCTGTTTTTT.

V usage is TRBV5-1 and J usage is TRBJ2-1; 9 bases are a match to TRBD1. There are 14 residues in the CDR3. CDR1 is SGHRS and CDR2 is YFSETQ in the germline V gene. Germline trimming cut 3 bases from V and 3 bases from J; bases unmatched to any gene: 1. The CDR3 DNA reads TGCGCCAGCAGCTGGACAGGGGACTACAATGAGCAGTTCTTC. This gives the protein CASSWTGDYNEQFF.

This clone was counted only a few times. This sequence joins TRBV14 and TRBJ2-1; TRBD2 agrees at 8 bases. Germline trimming cut 2 bases from V and 0 bases from J; bases unmatched to any gene: 18. CDR3 length: 21 residues. The germline CDR1 and CDR2 sequences are SGHDN and FVKESK. CDR3 sequence: CASSQTPGTGGDSSSYNEQFF. CDR3 DNA sequence: TGTGCCAGCAGCCAAACCCCTGGCACGGGAGGGGACTCCAGCTCCTACAATGAGCAGTTCTTC.

The chain carries TRBV5-6 and TRBJ1-2; perhaps TRBD1 as D (5 bases). Germline V gene lookup returns CDR1 SGHDT and CDR2 YYEEEE. This CDR3 is 13 amino acids long. V lost 1 base and J lost 4, with 8 bases in between. The CDR3 coding sequence is TGTGCCAGCAGCTTGCAGGGTATCTATGGCTACACCTTC. Translation gives CASSLQGIYGYTF.

The chain uses TRBV11-2 and TRBJ2-1; tentatively, D is TRBD2 (6 bases). The CDR3 totals 14 residues. V lost 1 base and J 5 bases, leaving 9 bases between the germline ends. CDR1 and CDR2 from the germline V gene are SGHAT and FQNNGV. Here the CDR3 DNA reads TGTGCCAGCAGCTTAGCGGGAGCCCACAATGAGCAGTTCTTC. It is translated as CASSLAGAHNEQFF.

The chain carries TRBV4-3 and TRBJ2-7, with a possible D match to TRBD2 (6 bases). The germline gives CDR1 LGHNA, CDR2 YSLEER. V dropped 4 bases and J dropped 2 bases, with 15 bases sitting between them. This CDR3 has 15 residues. The CDR3 loop is CASSPTLRGPYEQYF. DNA of the CDR3: TGCGCCAGCAGCCCCACGCTGCGGGGACCCTACGAGCAGTACTTC.

The chain joins TRBV11-1 to TRBJ2-1; D unclear. The CDR3 runs to 12 residues. The V end was cut by 5 bases, the J end by 10 bases, with 12 bases between. Germline CDR1 reads SGHAT; CDR2 reads FQDESV (reference sequence). The CDR3: CASSQHDSEQFF. The CDR3, as DNA: TGTGCCAGCAGCCAACATGATAGCGAGCAGTTCTTC. The full variable domain, rest sourced from reference TRBV11-1 and TRBJ2-1, is EAEVAQSPRYKITEKSQAVAFWCDPISGHATLYWYRQILGQGPELLVQFQDESVVDDSQLPKDRFSAERLKGVDSTLKIQPAELGDSAMYLCASSQHDSEQFFGPGTRLTVL.

The chain uses TRBV28 and TRBJ2-3, with D possibly being TRBD1 (7 bases). Trimming shortened V by 8 bases and J by 1 base, and 10 bases separated the two germline ends. The CDR3 is 13 residues long. Germline V gene sequence: CDR1 MDHEN, CDR2 SYDVKM. The CDR3 loop reads CASRRGGTDTQYF. The CDR3 nucleotides are TGTGCCAGCCGCAGGGGGGGCACAGATACGCAGTATTTT.

The rearrangement links TRBV5-6 to TRBJ1-3, with D possibly TRBD1 on 5 matching bases. CDR3 length: 13 amino acids. Trimming left V 9 bases short and J 1 base short, with 11 bases between. Germline lookup yields CDR1 SGHDT and CDR2 YYEEEE. The CDR3 coding sequence is TGTGCCACCCCCCGGGGGTCTGGAAACACCATATATTTT. It codes for CATPRGSGNTIYF.

V is TRBV11-3 and J is TRBJ2-1; D is ambiguous. V dropped 5 bases and J dropped 4 bases, with 15 bases sitting between them. Germline lookup yields CDR1 SGHNT and CDR2 YENEEA. This CDR3 is built from 15 residues. CDR3 loop: CASSNKVGGYNEQFF. The CDR3 DNA reads as TGTGCCAGCAGCAATAAAGTTGGCGGATACAATGAGCAGTTCTTC. Together with reference TRBV11-3 and TRBJ2-1, the CDR3 gives the full variable domain: EAGVVQSPRYKIIEKKQPVAFWCNPISGHNTLYWYLQNLGQGPELLIRYENEEAVDDSQLPKDRFSAERLKGVDSTLKIQPAELGDSAVYLCASSNKVGGYNEQFFGPGTRLTVL.

This sequence joins TRBV21-1 and TRBJ1-3; TRBD1 is the table's D call, not checked against the DNA. TRBV21-1 is flagged as a pseudogene. This CDR3 is 15 amino acids long. The CDR3, as DNA: TGTGCCAGCAGCACATCGACAGAGCCTGGAAACACCATATATTTT. Translation gives CASSTSTEPGNTIYF.

V is TRBV30 and J is TRBJ2-7; maybe TRBD2 (5 bases). V lost 2 bases to trimming and J lost 1 base, with 18 bases between them. The CDR3 covers 16 residues. Germline values: CDR1 GTSNPN, CDR2 SVGIG (reference sequence). CDR3 DNA sequence: TGTGCCTGGAGTCCGATGACTACATACCCTTCCTACGAGCAGTACTTC. This codes for CAWSPMTTYPSYEQYF.

Remarks on this clone: The junction shows a germline mismatch at one end, possibly a read error. The rearrangement uses TRBV5-1 and TRBJ2-3; no firm D call. CDR3 size: 14 residues. CDR1 is SGHRS and CDR2 is YFSETQ in the germline V gene. The CDR3 region has the DNA TGTGCCAGCAGCTTCACAAGAGGCACAGATACGCAGTATTTT. Translated: CASSFTRGTDTQYF.

V gene TRBV5-1 combines with J gene TRBJ1-2; 12 positions match TRBD1. The V gene end was trimmed by 2 bases and the J gene end by 8 bases; junction bases not matched to a gene: 13. Germline-derived CDR1 and CDR2 are SGHRS and YFSETQ. This CDR3 has 17 amino acids. As DNA, the CDR3 is TGCGCCAGCAGCTTCCAGGTCCCGGGACAGGGGGCGGAGGGCTACACCTTC. The encoded protein is CASSFQVPGQGAEGYTF.

The CDR3 coding sequence is TGTGCCAGCAGGGATGACAGGGGGCCCTACGAGCAGTACTTC. Its translation is CASRDDRGPYEQYF. The V gene is TRBV2, the J gene TRBJ2-7, with 10 bases identical to TRBD1. Per the germline V gene, CDR1 is SNHLY and CDR2 is FYNNEI. This CDR3 has 14 residues. Trimming at V came to 6 bases and at J to 2 bases, leaving 4 bases not matched to a gene.

This clone was recorded once. This chain links TRBV28 with TRBJ1-2, with a weak D call TRBD1 (5 bases). The CDR3 extends over 14 amino acids. Trimming cost V 8 bases and J 5 bases, with 18 bases left between them. Germline assignment: CDR1 MDHEN and CDR2 SYDVKM. CDR3 DNA sequence: TGTGCCAGCGCCCAACAGGCCGACTGGTATGGCTACACCTTC. This sequence encodes CASAQQADWYGYTF.

J is TRBJ1-2 and V is TRBV5-1, with 7 bases fitting TRBD1. With V trimmed by 1 base and J by 3 bases, 6 bases remained unmatched. This CDR3 is built from 15 residues. The germline CDR1 and CDR2 sequences are SGHRS and YFSETQ. The CDR3 loop reads CASSLLGGADYGYTF. The CDR3, as DNA: TGCGCCAGCAGCTTGTTAGGGGGCGCGGACTATGGCTACACCTTC.

CDR3: CASSLVPPISENTIYF. CDR3 sequence (DNA): TGTGCCAGCAGCTTAGTCCCCCCAATTTCTGAGAACACCATATATTTT. The chain is built from TRBV7-6 and TRBJ1-3; D is undetermined. The CDR3 has 16 residues. The germline CDR1 and CDR2 sequences are SGHVS and FNYEAQ. V was pared by 1 base and J by 7 bases, with 17 bases between.

In its sample, this clone was seen a few times. J is TRBJ1-2 and V is TRBV2; no firm D call. This CDR3 has 14 residues. Germline CDR1 is SNHLY and CDR2 is FYNNEI. V was shortened by 7 bases and J by 8 bases, with 20 bases between the two germline ends. In DNA form, the CDR3 reads TGTGCCAGCACCTTAGGGAGGCAGTCGGGCGGCTACACCTTC. It yields the protein CASTLGRQSGGYTF.